The 8 T cell receptor beta chains presented below share a single source sample, sequenced in a study of cytomegalovirus exposure and HLA in healthy donors. In the PCR, 60 Vbeta and 13 Jbeta primers were used. Method: immunoSEQ multiplex PCR; TCRdb's copy keeps in-frame clones and lacks some. This table holds more than 40,000 clones, roughly half found once. Input material: PBMCs. The origin of the receptors is a man between 60 and 75 years old in good health and CMV-seronegative.

This clone came up a few times. The CDR3 spells CASSRDINYEQYF. Written as DNA, the CDR3 is TGCGCCAGCAGCCGGGACATCAACTACGAGCAGTACTTC. The chain links TRBV5-1 to TRBJ2-7; D is possibly TRBD1 (6 bases). This CDR3 contains 13 residues. V lost 4 bases and J 3 bases, leaving 11 bases between the germline ends. From germline, CDR1 is SGHRS and CDR2 YFSETQ.

The chain carries TRBV6-1 and TRBJ2-6; no clear D gene. V lost 4 bases to trimming and J lost 1 base, with 8 bases between them. The CDR3 covers 15 residues. Germline CDR1 is MNHNS and CDR2 is SASEGT. CDR3 nucleotides: TGTGCCAGCAGTGGGCAGGATTCTGGGGCCAACGTCCTGACTTTC. This gives the protein CASSGQDSGANVLTF.

The chain combines TRBV7-9 with TRBJ2-1, with D perhaps matching TRBD2 (5 bases). CDR1 SEHNR and CDR2 FQNEAQ come from the germline V gene (reference sequence). CDR3 length: 12 residues. Trimming stripped 5 bases from V and 7 bases from J, with 9 bases between. CDR3 coding DNA: TGTGCCAGCAGCCGGGGAGAGAATGAGCAGTTCTTC. As protein: CASSRGENEQFF.

This clone was seen more than once but under ten times. The CDR3 loop reads CASRQYNTEAFF. The CDR3 DNA reads TGTGCCTCGAGACAGTATAACACTGAAGCTTTCTTT. The chain couples TRBV6-5 to TRBJ1-1; a weak D match, TRBD1 (5 bases). V was trimmed by 11 bases and J by 2 bases, leaving 12 bases between them. This CDR3 has 12 amino acids. Germline V lookup: CDR1 MNHEY, CDR2 SVGAGI.

This clone was seen a handful of times. V is TRBV15 and J is TRBJ2-7; D unclear. The V and J ends lost 3 bases and 3 bases respectively, with 12 bases between them. The germline gives CDR1 LNHNV, CDR2 YYDKDF (reference sequence). The CDR3 loop spans 14 amino acids. The CDR3 nucleotides are TGTGCCACCAGCAGTCGGAGTCAAGGCTACGAGCAGTACTTC. Amino acid sequence: CATSSRSQGYEQYF.

The chain carries TRBV28 and TRBJ1-2, with TRBD1 matching over 7 bases. The germline V gene has CDR1 MDHEN and CDR2 SYDVKM. This CDR3 has 12 amino acids. V was pared by 6 bases and J by 12 bases, with 10 bases of the junction left unmatched. The CDR3 nucleotides are TGTGCCAGCAGGGCGACAGGGTCAGAACACACCTTC. It translates to CASRATGSEHTF.

This clone was detected a few times. The chain links TRBV5-8 to TRBJ2-1; no reliable D call. Germline CDR1 SGHTS, CDR2 YDEGEE. The length of the CDR3 is 13 residues. With 4 bases removed from V and 5 bases from J, the gap between germline ends came to 10 bases. The CDR3 sequence: CASSPQRDNEQFF. The CDR3 DNA sequence: TGTGCCAGCAGCCCCCAAAGAGACAATGAGCAGTTCTTC. The entire variable domain, with the rest obtained from reference TRBV5-8 and TRBJ2-1, is as follows: EAGVTQSPTHLIKTRGQQATLRCSPISGHTSVYWYQQALGLGLQFLLWYDEGEERNRGNFPPRFSGRQFPNYSSELNVNALELEDSALYLCASSPQRDNEQFFGPGTRLTVL.

The chain couples TRBV30 to TRBJ2-2, with TRBD2 identical over 10 bases. From germline, CDR1 is GTSNPN and CDR2 SVGIG (reference sequence). Trimming removed 2 bases from V and 6 bases from J; junction bases left unmatched: 3. This CDR3 comprises 14 residues. CDR3 in DNA: TGTGCCTGGAGTAGCGGGAGGGCCCCCGGGGAGCTGTTTTTT. This codes for CAWSSGRAPGELFF.